These 25 T cell receptor beta chains came from one sample sequenced in a study of PD-1 blockade in classical Hodgkin lymphoma. Indicated time point: cycle 4 day 1 (C4D1), after 5 to 7 weeks of nivolumab. Every patient relapsed after autologous stem cell transplantation, and brentuximab vedotin exposure varied. Clones were read by immunoSEQ multiplex PCR, and TCRdb kept only the in-frame ones, dropping some. The sample has around 65,000 clones; 70% to 90% are singletons. The sample here was peripheral blood mononuclear cells (PBMCs), taken before the fourth cycle of nivolumab. These receptors were obtained from a human donor with classical Hodgkin lymphoma.

CDR3 region: CASSTPSEKLFF. CDR3 DNA: TGTGCCAGCAGTACCCCCAGTGAAAAACTGTTTTTT. The genes are TRBV6-5 and TRBJ1-4; D not certain. With 5 bases removed from V and 7 bases from J, the gap between germline ends came to 8 bases. CDR3 size: 12 residues. The germline V gene encodes CDR1 MNHEY and CDR2 SVGAGI.

The chain uses TRBV28 and TRBJ1-6, with a weak D call TRBD1 (5 bases). Trimming left V 5 bases short and J 13 bases short, with 24 bases between. In germline, CDR1 is MDHEN, CDR2 SYDVKM. This CDR3 has 16 amino acids. The CDR3 here is CASSLAGRLTGPPLHF. CDR3 sequence (DNA): TGTGCCAGCAGTCTCGCAGGTCGGCTTACAGGTCCCCCCCTCCACTTT.

A single count supports this clone. Other DNA sequences in the sample encode the same CDR3. This sequence joins TRBV5-1 and TRBJ1-1, with D uncertain. Trimming cost V 0 bases and J 1 base, with 7 bases left between them. Germline V gene lookup returns CDR1 SGHRS and CDR2 YFSETQ. The CDR3 covers 14 residues. As DNA, the CDR3 is TGCGCCAGCAGCTTGGGCACAGAGAACACTGAAGCTTTCTTT. Protein product: CASSLGTENTEAFF.

V is TRBV30 and J is TRBJ2-2, with TRBD2 matching 12 bases. CDR1 and CDR2 from the germline V gene are GTSNPN and SVGIG (reference sequence). This CDR3 spans 16 amino acids. The ends lost 4 bases at V and 0 bases at J; junction bases unmatched: 3. The CDR3 DNA reads TGTGCCTGGACTCCTAGCGGGGGGGCGAACACCGGGGAGCTGTTTTTT. Amino acids: CAWTPSGGANTGELFF.

The V gene is TRBV7-9, the J gene TRBJ2-3, with 8 bases aligning to TRBD2. This CDR3 has 16 amino acids. Germline trimming cut 1 base from V and 1 base from J; bases unmatched to any gene: 4. In germline, CDR1 is SEHNR, CDR2 FQNEAQ (reference sequence). The CDR3 DNA follows: TGTGCCAGCAGCTTAGAGCGAGCGGGGGGCACAGATACGCAGTATTTT. It codes for CASSLERAGGTDTQYF.

The chain joins TRBV5-1 to TRBJ1-6; D possibly corresponds to TRBD1 (6 bases). Per the germline V gene, CDR1 is SGHRS and CDR2 is YFSETQ. The CDR3 is made up of 17 amino acids. Trimming removed 0 bases from V and 10 bases from J, with 20 bases in between. DNA for the CDR3: TGCGCCAGCAGCTTGGCCCGCGGGGAAGGGGGAACATCACCCCTCCACTTT. Translated, it gives CASSLARGEGGTSPLHF.

The rearrangement joins TRBV6-5 to TRBJ1-1, with D maybe TRBD1 (5 bases). Germline V gives CDR1 MNHEY, CDR2 SVGAGI. The CDR3 contains 13 residues. V lost 5 bases and J 4 bases, leaving 11 bases between the germline ends. The CDR3 is CASSPGLLTEAFF. CDR3 bases: TGTGCCAGCAGTCCGGGACTGCTCACTGAAGCTTTCTTT.

V is TRBV9 and J is TRBJ2-7, with D possibly being TRBD1 (5 bases). V shed 4 bases and J shed 10 bases, with 18 bases lying between them. CDR1 and CDR2 from the germline V gene are SGDLS and YYNGEE. This CDR3 is built from 13 residues. Here the CDR3 reads CASSPSTGARQYF. The DNA of the CDR3 is TGTGCCAGCAGCCCATCAACAGGTGCCCGACAGTACTTC.

The V gene is TRBV30, the J gene TRBJ2-1; D is undetermined. This CDR3 spans 13 amino acids. From germline, CDR1 is GTSNPN and CDR2 SVGIG (reference sequence). V lost 7 bases and J lost 0, with 10 bases in between. CDR3 DNA: TGTGCCTTTTCACCGAGCTCCTACAATGAGCAGTTCTTC. This gives the protein CAFSPSSYNEQFF.

This sequence joins TRBV27 and TRBJ1-6; D not certain. The V end was cut by 3 bases, the J end by 0 bases, with 9 bases between. Germline V gene sequence: CDR1 MNHEY, CDR2 SMNVEV (reference sequence). The CDR3 is made up of 16 amino acids. The CDR3 spells CASSFVPSSYNSPLHF. The CDR3, as DNA: TGTGCCAGCAGTTTCGTCCCGAGCTCCTATAATTCACCCCTCCACTTT.

The V gene is TRBV9, the J gene TRBJ2-3; weak D call: TRBD2 (6 bases). Between the trimmed V and J ends, which lost 4 bases and 2 bases, there was a span of 14 bases. This CDR3 comprises 15 residues. Germline V gives CDR1 SGDLS, CDR2 YYNGEE. The CDR3 loop reads CASSLRDFYTDTQYF. In DNA, the CDR3 is TGTGCCAGCAGCCTAAGGGACTTCTACACAGATACGCAGTATTTT.

This CDR3 reads CAISGNRGPGANVLTF. Written as DNA, the CDR3 is TGTGCCATCAGTGGCAACAGGGGCCCAGGCGCCAACGTCCTGACTTTC. V is TRBV10-3 and J is TRBJ2-6, with 7 positions matching TRBD1. The trim removed 4 bases at V and 7 bases at J, leaving 10 bases unmatched. CDR1 is ENHRY and CDR2 is SYGVKD in the germline V gene. CDR3 length equals 16 residues.

V and J are TRBV10-3 and TRBJ1-1; the match to TRBD1 covers 7 bases. There are 14 residues in the CDR3. The germline gives CDR1 ENHRY, CDR2 SYGVKD. Germline trimming cut 6 bases from V and 0 bases from J; bases unmatched to any gene: 4. CDR3 nucleotides: TGTGCCATCAGAGAGGGACAGATGAACACTGAAGCTTTCTTT. As protein: CAIREGQMNTEAFF.

The sample holds one count of this clone. This chain connects TRBV9 to TRBJ2-3; TRBD2 aligns across 8 bases. The V and J ends lost 0 bases and 2 bases, in that order; junction bases with no gene match: 5. This CDR3 is 16 amino acids long. Germline V gene sequence: CDR1 SGDLS, CDR2 YYNGEE. The CDR3 is CASSVDWRGATDTQYF. DNA for the CDR3: TGTGCCAGCAGCGTAGATTGGCGGGGGGCCACAGATACGCAGTATTTT.

This chain joins TRBV5-1 and TRBJ1-3; the match to TRBD1 covers 7 bases. CDR1 and CDR2 from the germline V gene are SGHRS and YFSETQ. After removal of 3 bases from V and 2 bases from J, the junction contained 5 bases not matched to a gene. The CDR3 contains 15 residues. In DNA form, the CDR3 reads TGCGCCAGCAGCTCCCAGGGGGATGCTGGAAACACCATATATTTT. It codes for CASSSQGDAGNTIYF.

V gene TRBV6-6 combines with J gene TRBJ2-7; 9 positions agree with TRBD1. The V gene's germline CDR1 is MNHNY and CDR2 SVGAGI (reference sequence). The J segment lost 4 bases and the V segment lost 0 bases, leaving 4 bases of the junction unmatched. The CDR3 contains 15 residues. CDR3 sequence (DNA): TGTGCCAGCAGTTACTCCGGGACAGGGTCTTACGAGCAGTACTTC. It yields the protein CASSYSGTGSYEQYF.

The V gene is TRBV2, the J gene TRBJ2-7; unclear D gene. There are 12 residues in the CDR3. CDR1 SNHLY and CDR2 FYNNEI come from the germline V gene. V shed 3 bases and J shed 3 bases, with 6 bases lying between them. CDR3 in DNA: TGTGCCAGCAGTGACGGCCGCTACGAGCAGTACTTC. It translates to CASSDGRYEQYF. The whole variable domain, remainder taken from reference TRBV2 and TRBJ2-7, is EPEVTQTPSHQVTQMGQEVILRCVPISNHLYFYWYRQILGQKVEFLVSFYNNEISEKSEIFDDQFSVERPDGSNFTLKIRSTKLEDSAMYFCASSDGRYEQYFGPGTRLTVT.

The rearrangement joins TRBV5-4 to TRBJ2-2, with D hard to call. CDR1 and CDR2 (germline): SGHNT, YYREEE (reference sequence). This CDR3 region has 14 residues. V lost 4 bases and J 2 bases, leaving 9 bases between the germline ends. CDR3 sequence (DNA): TGTGCCAGCAGCCCTTGGCACAACACCGGGGAGCTGTTTTTT. Amino acids: CASSPWHNTGELFF. The variable domain in full, with the rest retrieved from reference TRBV5-4 and TRBJ2-2, is ETGVTQSPTHLIKTRGQQVTLRCSSQSGHNTVSWYQQALGQGPQFIFQYYREEENGRGNFPPRFSGLQFPNYSSELNVNALELDDSALYLCASSPWHNTGELFFGEGSRLTVL.

The chain employs TRBV4-1 and TRBJ1-4; perhaps TRBD1 as D (5 bases). This CDR3 has 21 amino acids. Deletions cut 1 base from V and 6 bases from J, with 30 bases between. From germline, CDR1 is MGHRA and CDR2 YSYEKL. The CDR3 DNA is TGCGCCAGCAGCCAAGCGGGGACGGGGTATCTAAGACTTTTAACGGATGAAAAACTGTTTTTT. Translating gives CASSQAGTGYLRLLTDEKLFF.

This clone was seen a handful of times. The V and J genes are TRBV28 and TRBJ2-7; tentative D call: TRBD1 (5 bases). This CDR3 spans 12 amino acids. The V end was cut by 6 bases, the J end by 0 bases, with 6 bases between. The germline gives CDR1 MDHEN, CDR2 SYDVKM. The CDR3 DNA is TGTGCCAGCAGGGACATCTCCTACGAGCAGTACTTC. It translates to CASRDISYEQYF.

The gene calls are TRBV7-3 and TRBJ1-1; D unclear. V was pared by 5 bases and J by 3 bases, with 10 bases between. CDR3 length: 13 amino acids. The V gene's germline CDR1 is SGHTA and CDR2 FQGTGA. The CDR3 loop reads CASSKLSDTEAFF. CDR3 nucleotide sequence: TGTGCCAGCAGCAAGTTGTCGGACACTGAAGCTTTCTTT.

The rearrangement joins TRBV5-1 to TRBJ2-3, with D possibly matching TRBD2 (5 bases). The germline V gene has CDR1 SGHRS and CDR2 YFSETQ. V lost 6 bases and J lost 1, with 9 bases in between. The CDR3 runs 13 residues. The DNA for the CDR3 is TGCGCCAGCAACCTGGGAGGCACAGATACGCAGTATTTT. Translation: CASNLGGTDTQYF.

V is TRBV5-1 and J is TRBJ2-7; possibly TRBD2 for D (5 bases). Germline V lookup: CDR1 SGHRS, CDR2 YFSETQ. This CDR3 comprises 13 residues. Trimming removed 3 bases at V and 1 base at J, with 8 bases between. The CDR3 DNA reads as TGCGCCAGCAGCTGGGAGCGGTCCTACGAGCAGTACTTC. The encoded protein is CASSWERSYEQYF.

The chain links TRBV7-8 to TRBJ1-6, with 9 bases identical to TRBD1. In germline, CDR1 is SGHVS, CDR2 FQNEAQ. CDR3 length equals 15 residues. The V gene end was trimmed by 1 base and the J gene end by 7 bases; junction bases not matched to a gene: 2. This CDR3 is CASSLGTGENSPLHF. As DNA, the CDR3 is TGTGCCAGCAGCTTAGGGACAGGGGAAAATTCACCCCTCCACTTT.

The chain has TRBV7-9 and TRBJ1-5, with TRBD1 as a possible D gene (6 bases). Germline-derived CDR1 and CDR2 are SEHNR and FQNEAQ (reference sequence). CDR3 size: 15 residues. V lost 3 bases and J lost 4, with 13 bases in between. Here the CDR3 DNA reads TGTGCCAGCAGCTTTGGGGACAAACCGAATCAGCCCCAGCATTTT. Residues: CASSFGDKPNQPQHF. Full variable domain (missing parts from reference TRBV7-9 and TRBJ1-5): DTGVSQNPRHKITKRGQNVTFRCDPISEHNRLYWYRQTLGQGPEFLTYFQNEAQLEKSRLLSDRFSAERPKGSFSTLEIQRTEQGDSAMYLCASSFGDKPNQPQHFGDGTRLSIL.